This TCR beta chain was profiled in a study of blood T cells in healthy people across ages. With a J-beta primer mix and a sample-barcoded 5' primer, a second PCR ran roughly 6 to 11 cycles. Per-sample output comprised a minimum of 2.5 million paired-end reads containing CDR3. Using its own MiXCR run on the 5' RACE reads, TCRdb lists one record per CDR3 protein. The data hold some 1.5 million distinct CDR3 sequences, with roughly 28% observed a single time. The sample holds one count of this clonotype. This sequence was found in a woman aged 30 to 39 in good health. The specimen was blood.

The CDR3 sequence is CSVRTSGSDNEQFF. The DNA for the CDR3 is TGCAGCGTGAGGACTAGCGGGAGTGACAATGAGCAGTTCTTC. J is TRBJ2-1 and V is TRBV29-1; 13 bases match TRBD2. V lost 6 bases, J lost 5 bases, and 4 bases stayed unmatched. There are 14 residues in the CDR3. CDR1 and CDR2 (germline): SQVTM, ANQGSEA.